Listed here are 25 T cell receptor beta chains from one sample, sequenced in a study of shared clonotypes between healthy human individuals. TCRdb's copy holds only in-frame clones and misses some; the assay was immunoSEQ multiplex PCR. The sample yields about 490,000 clones, around 80% seen once. Sequenced sample: PBMCs. The origin of the receptors is a woman aged 40 to 50 in good health. Some clones in this sample may be carry-over from other donors' samples.

V gene TRBV2 combines with J gene TRBJ2-7, with D possibly matching TRBD1 (6 bases). The germline V gene has CDR1 SNHLY and CDR2 FYNNEI. V gave up 4 bases and J gave up 4 bases, with 14 bases separating them. The CDR3 contains 14 residues. In DNA, the CDR3 is TGTGCCAGCAGTGGTATCCAGGGGTCTTACGAGCAGTACTTC. It codes for CASSGIQGSYEQYF. The full variable domain, with the rest looked up from reference TRBV2 and TRBJ2-7, is EPEVTQTPSHQVTQMGQEVILRCVPISNHLYFYWYRQILGQKVEFLVSFYNNEISEKSEIFDDQFSVERPDGSNFTLKIRSTKLEDSAMYFCASSGIQGSYEQYFGPGTRLTVT.

The chain is built from TRBV18 and TRBJ2-7, with a weak D call TRBD2 (5 bases). CDR1 is KGHSH, CDR2 LQKENI, per germline. The CDR3 runs to 15 residues. V lost 0 bases and J 6 bases, leaving 15 bases between the germline ends. The CDR3 nucleotides read TGTGCCAGCTCACCACCGGCGCGCCCGCGGGCCGAGCAGTACTTC. As protein: CASSPPARPRAEQYF.

J is TRBJ1-1 and V is TRBV11-3; D not resolved. Germline-derived CDR1 and CDR2 are SGHNT and YENEEA. Trimming removed 4 bases from V and 5 bases from J, with 11 bases in between. The CDR3 contains 13 residues. Here the CDR3 DNA reads TGTGCCAGCAGCTCTTCCCCTTCGACTGAAGCTTTCTTT. As protein: CASSSSPSTEAFF.

The chain couples TRBV27 to TRBJ1-2; 9 bases line up with TRBD1. Looked up from germline, CDR1 is MNHEY and CDR2 is SMNVEV (reference sequence). V was clipped by 3 bases and J by 4 bases; unmatched bases: 3. The length of the CDR3 is 14 residues. The CDR3 spells CASSFTGGSYGYTF. Here the CDR3 DNA reads TGTGCCAGCAGTTTCACAGGGGGCTCCTATGGCTACACCTTC.

The rearrangement links TRBV7-9 to TRBJ2-5; TRBD2 is a possible D gene (5 bases). Near its end, the DNA agrees better with TRBJ2-7, so the J call may be wrong. CDR3 length: 15 amino acids. Germline V gene sequence: CDR1 SEHNR, CDR2 FQNEAQ (reference sequence). The CDR3 region is CASSPSGPGSYEQYF. DNA of the CDR3: TGTGCCAGCAGCCCGAGCGGTCCAGGATCCTACGAGCAGTACTTC.

This clone was picked up many times. The chain combines TRBV27 with TRBJ2-3, with 7 bases lining up with TRBD2. The CDR3 loop spans 14 amino acids. With V trimmed by 8 bases and J by 4 bases, 9 bases remained unmatched. The V gene's germline CDR1 is MNHEY and CDR2 SMNVEV (reference sequence). CDR3 residues: CASSNGRRADTQYF. In nucleotides, the CDR3 is TGTGCCAGCTCAAACGGGAGGAGGGCAGATACGCAGTATTTT.

This clone was seen only a few times. The chain couples TRBV21-1 to TRBJ2-7; no check of the table's D call, TRBD1, against the DNA was made. TRBV21-1 has pseudogene status. The CDR3 is 19 residues long. CDR3 residues: CASSKEGQGPTRGYYEQYF. The CDR3 nucleotides are TGTGCCAGCAGCAAGGAAGGTCAGGGGCCGACCCGCGGATACTACGAGCAGTACTTC.

This chain uses TRBV2 with TRBJ1-4, with 7 bases matching TRBD1. Germline values: CDR1 SNHLY, CDR2 FYNNEI. Trimming at V came to 6 bases and at J to 3 bases, leaving 4 bases not matched to a gene. This CDR3 contains 14 residues. CDR3 sequence (DNA): TGTGCCAGCAGGGGGGACAGCTCTAATGAAAAACTGTTTTTT. It is translated as CASRGDSSNEKLFF.

This rearrangement joins TRBV21-1 to TRBJ2-1. TRBV21-1 has pseudogene status. The CDR3 is made up of 20 amino acids. In nucleotides, the CDR3 is TGTGCCAGCAGCAAAAAGGGGACGGTTGTAGCGTATAGCTCCTACAATGAGCAGTTCTTC. Residues: CASSKKGTVVAYSSYNEQFF.

This clone was observed a handful of times. J is TRBJ2-7 and V is TRBV6-5; TRBD1 matches at 9 bases. This CDR3 is built from 14 residues. Germline CDR1 reads MNHEY; CDR2 reads SVGAGI. V lost 5 bases, J lost 5 bases, and 7 bases stayed unmatched. CDR3 bases: TGTGCCAGCAGTAAGGACAGGGGTCCCCACGAGCAGTACTTC. This codes for CASSKDRGPHEQYF.

The chain has TRBV27 and TRBJ2-7, with 9 positions matching TRBD1. Germline CDR1 is MNHEY and CDR2 is SMNVEV (reference sequence). The J segment lost 3 bases and the V segment lost 6 bases, leaving 3 bases of the junction unmatched. The CDR3 spans 13 residues. The DNA of the CDR3 is TGTGCCAGCAGGGGGACAGGGAGCTACGAGCAGTACTTC. The encoded protein is CASRGTGSYEQYF.

The J gene is TRBJ1-4, the V gene TRBV19; D might be TRBD1 (6 bases). Germline V CDR1 and CDR2: LNHDA, SQIVND (reference sequence). V lost 8 bases and J lost 10, with 20 bases in between. This CDR3 region has 14 residues. Here the CDR3 reads CASLNPRGGRKLFF. The CDR3 region has the DNA TGTGCCAGTTTAAACCCCAGGGGAGGACGAAAACTGTTTTTT. Full variable domain (rest looked up from reference TRBV19 and TRBJ1-4): DGGITQSPKYLFRKEGQNVTLSCEQNLNHDAMYWYRQDPGQGLRLIYYSQIVNDFQKGDIAEGYSVSREKKESFPLTVTSAQKNPTAFYLCASLNPRGGRKLFFGSGTQLSVL.

This chain links TRBV4-1 with TRBJ2-5; 11 bases map to TRBD2. V gave up 4 bases and J gave up 5 bases; unmatched junction bases: 6. Germline V gene lookup returns CDR1 MGHRA and CDR2 YSYEKL. This CDR3 region has 15 residues. The CDR3 region is CASSPLLAGVETQYF. CDR3 nucleotide sequence: TGCGCCAGCAGCCCCCTACTAGCGGGAGTTGAGACCCAGTACTTC.

J is TRBJ2-2 and V is TRBV28; D may be TRBD1 (6 bases). V lost 6 bases to trimming and J lost 4 bases, with 18 bases between them. CDR3 size: 16 residues. CDR1 and CDR2 from the germline V gene are MDHEN and SYDVKM. The CDR3 region is CASSRVGARGTGELFF. The CDR3 coding sequence is TGTGCCAGCAGCCGAGTGGGGGCGCGCGGCACCGGGGAGCTGTTTTTT.

The gene calls are TRBV5-1 and TRBJ2-1, with 9 bases that match TRBD2. The CDR3 is 16 residues long. CDR1 is SGHRS and CDR2 is YFSETQ in the germline V gene. V shed 6 bases, J shed 2 bases, and the junction held 9 bases outside the gene matches. As DNA, the CDR3 is TGCGCCAGCACCCCCGGTGGCGGGAGGGCCTACAATGAGCAGTTCTTC. It codes for CASTPGGGRAYNEQFF.

V is TRBV10-3 and J is TRBJ2-7; maybe TRBD1 (7 bases). V lost 7 bases and J 1 base, leaving 17 bases between the germline ends. Germline CDR1 and CDR2: ENHRY and SYGVKD. The CDR3 has 15 residues. CDR3 region: CAITRGGGDSYEQYF. The CDR3 nucleotides read TGTGCCATCACCCGAGGAGGGGGCGATTCCTACGAGCAGTACTTC.

The rearrangement joins TRBV28 to TRBJ1-1; D ambiguous. This CDR3 contains 14 residues. Germline lookup yields CDR1 MDHEN and CDR2 SYDVKM. The germline V and J ends were trimmed by 0 bases and 3 bases, with 8 bases remaining between them. The CDR3 nucleotides are TGTGCCAGCAGTTTATGGGGGATGGACACTGAAGCTTTCTTT. It encodes CASSLWGMDTEAFF. Full variable domain (outside the CDR3, taken from reference TRBV28 and TRBJ1-1): DVKVTQSSRYLVKRTGEKVFLECVQDMDHENMFWYRQDPGLGLRLIYFSYDVKMKEKGDIPEGYSVSREKKERFSLILESASTNQTSMYLCASSLWGMDTEAFFGQGTRLTVV.

This rearrangement joins TRBV7-3 to TRBJ2-6; D gene uncertain. V was shortened by 5 bases and J by 2 bases, with 7 bases between the two germline ends. CDR3 length equals 14 residues. The germline CDR1 and CDR2 sequences are SGHTA and FQGTGA. DNA for the CDR3: TGTGCCAGCAGCCAGGTAGCTGGGGCCAACGTCCTGACTTTC. Protein: CASSQVAGANVLTF.

Turning to this clone: Other DNA sequences in this specimen translate into the identical CDR3. V and J are TRBV5-1 and TRBJ1-4, with D unclear. The CDR3 is 11 amino acids. The germline V and J ends were trimmed by 4 bases and 8 bases, with 6 bases remaining between them. From germline, CDR1 is SGHRS and CDR2 YFSETQ. CDR3 sequence reads: CASSLGEKLFF. CDR3 nucleotides: TGCGCCAGCAGCCTCGGGGAAAAACTGTTTTTT. The full variable domain, completed using reference TRBV5-1 and TRBJ1-4, is KAGVTQTPRYLIKTRGQQVTLSCSPISGHRSVSWYQQTPGQGLQFLFEYFSETQRNKGNFPGRFSGRQFSNSRSEMNVSTLELGDSALYLCASSLGEKLFFGSGTQLSVL.

This rearrangement joins TRBV7-3 to TRBJ2-7; perhaps TRBD1 as D (5 bases). The CDR3 consists of 12 residues. CDR1 is SGHTA, CDR2 FQGTGA, per germline. The V end was cut by 4 bases, the J end by 6 bases, with 10 bases between. The chain's CDR3 is CASSYQGSEQYF. The CDR3 DNA is TGTGCCAGCAGCTATCAGGGCAGCGAGCAGTACTTC.

The chain couples TRBV5-1 to TRBJ2-2; a possible D gene is TRBD2 (5 bases). Germline CDR1 SGHRS, CDR2 YFSETQ. The length of the CDR3 is 14 residues. Trimming shortened V by 6 bases and J by 5 bases, and 14 bases separated the two germline ends. The CDR3 loop is CASMSDGGTGELFF. CDR3 coding DNA: TGCGCCAGCATGTCGGACGGCGGGACCGGGGAGCTGTTTTTT. The full variable domain, rest sourced from reference TRBV5-1 and TRBJ2-2, is KAGVTQTPRYLIKTRGQQVTLSCSPISGHRSVSWYQQTPGQGLQFLFEYFSETQRNKGNFPGRFSGRQFSNSRSEMNVSTLELGDSALYLCASMSDGGTGELFFGEGSRLTVL.

This clone was seen only a few times. Written as DNA, the CDR3 is TGTGCCAGCAGTGACTCTACCGCTTCTAGCACAGATACGCAGTATTTT. Encoded protein: CASSDSTASSTDTQYF. V and J are TRBV6-4 and TRBJ2-3; no clear D gene. CDR3 length: 16 residues. Germline V CDR1 and CDR2: MRHNA, SNTAGT. Trimming took off 0 bases at V and 0 bases at J, with 10 bases between the two ends.

The CDR3 loop is CASSSPGQGAGNEQFF. In DNA, the CDR3 is TGTGCCAGCAGTTCACCGGGACAGGGGGCGGGAAATGAGCAGTTCTTC. The chain joins TRBV6-6 to TRBJ2-1, with 12 bases identical to TRBD1. J gave up 7 bases and V 4 bases, and 8 bases lay outside the gene matches. The CDR3 loop spans 16 amino acids. Germline V gives CDR1 MNHNY, CDR2 SVGAGI (reference sequence).

Regarding this clone: This same CDR3 is encoded by further DNA sequences in the sample. This chain connects TRBV19 to TRBJ2-2, with 13 bases identical to TRBD2. CDR1 is LNHDA, CDR2 SQIVND, per germline (reference sequence). V lost 4 bases to trimming and J lost 5 bases; unmatched junction nucleotides: 1. The CDR3 is 15 amino acids. As DNA, the CDR3 is TGTGCCAGTAGTAGGACTAGCGGGAGTACCGGGGAGCTGTTTTTT. It yields the protein CASSRTSGSTGELFF.

This clone was picked up a small number of times. This chain joins TRBV5-4 and TRBJ1-1; D is uncertain. The V gene lost 4 bases and the J gene lost 0 bases, with 16 bases spanning the gap. Germline CDR1 SGHNT, CDR2 YYREEE (reference sequence). The CDR3 length is 16 residues. CDR3 region: CASSPAGLQVNTEAFF. CDR3 nucleotides: TGTGCCAGCAGCCCAGCAGGACTTCAGGTGAACACTGAAGCTTTCTTT.